The 17 T cell receptor beta chains given below trace back to one sample, sequenced in a study of blood T cells in healthy people across ages. Primers used in a second PCR of about 7 to 11 cycles were a sample-barcoded 5' primer and a J-beta primer mix. A single record per CDR3 protein comes from TCRdb applying MiXCR to the 5' RACE reads. The sample has roughly 1.5 million distinct CDR3 sequences, about 42% seen once. Sequenced input: blood. These receptors were taken from a woman aged 18-35 years in good health.

This clonotype has more than one count but fewer than ten. The J gene is TRBJ1-1, the V gene TRBV29-1, with 7 nucleotides matching TRBD1. The CDR3 length is 12 residues. Germline values: CDR1 SQVTM, CDR2 ANQGSEA. The ends lost 7 bases at V and 1 base at J; junction bases unmatched: 3. CDR3 sequence (DNA): TGCAGCGGGGACAGAGCGAACACTGAAGCTTTCTTT. Protein product: CSGDRANTEAFF.

The chain has TRBV4-3 and TRBJ2-1; no firm D call. This CDR3 spans 15 amino acids. The germline gives CDR1 LGHNA, CDR2 YSLEER. Trimming stripped 1 base from V and 1 base from J, with 8 bases between. CDR3 in DNA: TGCGCCAGCAGCCAAGGGGTCGAGTCCTACAATGAGCAGTTCTTC. Translated, it gives CASSQGVESYNEQFF.

This rearrangement joins TRBV12-3 or TRBV12-4 to TRBJ2-2; no clear D gene. The CDR3 covers 13 residues. V shed 2 bases and J shed 6 bases, with 7 bases lying between them. The CDR3 protein is CASSLMFSGELFF. The CDR3 coding sequence is TGTGCCAGCAGTTTAATGTTTTCCGGGGAGCTGTTTTTT.

A few counts support this clonotype. DNA for the CDR3: TGCAGCGTTGAACCCCGGACAGAGAATAATCAGCCCCAGCATTTT. Its translation: CSVEPRTENNQPQHF. The chain carries TRBV29-1 and TRBJ1-5, with TRBD1 as a possible D gene (6 bases). The CDR3 length is 15 residues. V lost 2 bases, J lost 4 bases, and 15 bases lay in between. Germline V lookup: CDR1 SQVTM, CDR2 ANQGSEA.

This chain links TRBV20-1 with TRBJ2-1; TRBD2 aligns across 7 bases. The J call is uncertain, as TRBJ2-7 better fits the DNA end. Germline V lookup: CDR1 DFQATT, CDR2 SNEGSKA (reference sequence). The CDR3 runs 13 residues. The CDR3, as DNA: TGCAGTGCTGCCGGGACTATCTACAATGAGCAGTACTTC. Translated, it gives CSAAGTIYNEQYF.

This clonotype came up once. The chain has TRBV4-1 and TRBJ1-1; no clear D. The V gene's germline CDR1 is MGHRA and CDR2 YSYEKL. The CDR3 consists of 11 residues. CDR3 bases: TGCGTCAGTGGGGAAGGAACTGAAGCTTTCTTT. Protein sequence: CVSGEGTEAFF.

This clonotype was counted ten times or more. The CDR3 DNA follows: TGTGCCAGCAGCGCGGCAGGGGGAAACTATGGCTACACCTTC. Residues: CASSAAGGNYGYTF. This sequence joins TRBV9 and TRBJ1-2, with 7 bases aligning to TRBD1. The length of the CDR3 is 14 residues. Germline CDR1 and CDR2: SGDLS and YYNGEE. V lost 3 bases to trimming and J lost 2 bases; unmatched junction nucleotides: 4.

The V call is TRBV20-1, the J call TRBJ2-7; TRBD1 aligns across 7 bases. Germline V gene data show CDR1 as DFQATT and CDR2 as SNEGSKA (reference sequence). The CDR3 has 15 amino acids. Trimming at V came to 4 bases and at J to 0 bases, leaving 9 bases not matched to a gene. Here the CDR3 DNA reads TGCAGTGCTACGAGCCCCCGGGACAGCTCCTACGAGCAGTACTTC. It yields the protein CSATSPRDSSYEQYF.

V is TRBV4-3 and J is TRBJ1-1, with TRBD1 identical over 10 bases. CDR1 and CDR2 from the germline V gene are LGHNA and YSLEER. The CDR3 runs to 16 residues. V dropped 0 bases and J dropped 4; count of bases not matched to a gene: 5. CDR3 in DNA: TGCGCCAGCAGCCAAGATCATGGACAGGGGGTCACTGAAGCTTTCTTT. Protein sequence: CASSQDHGQGVTEAFF.

The chain carries TRBV20-1 and TRBJ2-1; the D is unclear. This CDR3 spans 14 amino acids. V shed 1 base and J shed 4 bases, with 11 bases lying between them. The V gene's germline CDR1 is DFQATT and CDR2 SNEGSKA (reference sequence). CDR3 coding DNA: TGCAGTGCTAGAGCCCCGCTACGGTACAATGAGCAGTTCTTC. Its translation is CSARAPLRYNEQFF.

The J gene is TRBJ1-4, the V gene TRBV7-8; D call uncertain. Trimming stripped 5 bases from V and 7 bases from J, with 20 bases between. From germline, CDR1 is SGHVS and CDR2 FQNEAQ. The CDR3 runs 16 residues. The CDR3 region is CASSEEARALGEKLFF. The CDR3 DNA reads TGTGCCAGCAGCGAAGAGGCTAGGGCCTTAGGTGAAAAACTGTTTTTT.

The sample holds a few counts of this clonotype. This sequence joins TRBV2 and TRBJ1-2; D unclear. The CDR3 loop spans 13 amino acids. The V end lost 4 bases, the J end lost 3 bases, and 9 bases lay between the germline ends. In germline, CDR1 is SNHLY, CDR2 FYNNEI. CDR3 residues: CASSVLAYYGYTF. Written as DNA, the CDR3 is TGTGCCAGCAGTGTTTTAGCGTACTATGGCTACACCTTC.

This clonotype is a singleton in its sample. This chain links TRBV20-1 with TRBJ1-6; D not resolved. The length of the CDR3 is 15 residues. V lost 4 bases, J lost 4 bases, and 14 bases lay in between. In germline, CDR1 is DFQATT, CDR2 SNEGSKA (reference sequence). The CDR3 loop is CSATPGMTYNSPLHF. As DNA, the CDR3 is TGCAGTGCTACCCCCGGGATGACTTATAATTCACCCCTCCACTTT.

V and J are TRBV6-6 and TRBJ1-4; D is undetermined. The CDR3 sequence is 15 residues long. Germline V gene data show CDR1 as MNHNY and CDR2 as SVGAGI (reference sequence). V lost 5 bases and J 4 bases, leaving 14 bases between the germline ends. The DNA of the CDR3 is TGTGCCAGCAGTCCTCCACAAAGGAGTAATGAAAAACTGTTTTTT. It specifies CASSPPQRSNEKLFF.

A few counts support this clonotype. The rearrangement links TRBV27 to TRBJ2-3; possible D gene TRBD1, 6 bases. Deletions cut 4 bases from V and 0 bases from J, with 11 bases between. The germline V gene has CDR1 MNHEY and CDR2 SMNVEV (reference sequence). This CDR3 comprises 15 residues. The CDR3 bases are TGTGCCAGCAGTTCATGGACAGACAGCACAGATACGCAGTATTTT. Its translation is CASSSWTDSTDTQYF.

There are many counts of this clonotype. The chain uses TRBV5-1 and TRBJ1-2, with D perhaps matching TRBD1 (6 bases). The CDR3 totals 13 residues. Germline V lookup: CDR1 SGHRS, CDR2 YFSETQ. The V gene lost 4 bases and the J gene lost 2 bases, with 9 bases spanning the gap. CDR3 sequence (DNA): TGCGCCAGCAGCCGGACAGACAACTATGGCTACACCTTC. Amino acids: CASSRTDNYGYTF.

This clonotype was seen only a few times. Germline and junction disagree at one end, which may indicate a read error. This chain links TRBV29-1 with TRBJ1-1; D not resolved. CDR1 and CDR2 (germline): SQVTM, ANQGSEA. The CDR3 covers 13 residues. The CDR3 sequence: CSGEKRLDTEAFF. The DNA for the CDR3 is TGCAGCGGTGAAAAACGCCTGGACACTGAAGCTTTCTTT. The whole variable domain, filled in from reference TRBV29-1 and TRBJ1-1, reads SAVISQKPSRDICQRGTSLTIQCQVDSQVTMMFWYRQQPGQSLTLIATANQGSEATYESGFVIDKFPISRPNLTFSTLTVSNMSPEDSSIYLCSGEKRLDTEAFFGQGTRLTVV.